Each of the 12 T cell receptor beta chains below was sequenced from the same sample in a study of T cell repertoires in cytomegalovirus infection. TCRdb used MiXCR to reprocess the reads, holding one entry per CDR3 protein. The sample records approximately 89,000 distinct CDR3 sequences, roughly 25% being singletons. These receptors are not linked to any known antigen. The sample in question was CD8+ T cells from cultured PBMCs, obtained from culture after CMV antigen stimulation. Every receptor here comes from a human donor in good health (CMV status not recorded). Some clones in this sample may be carry-over from other donors' samples.

The sample holds many counts of this clonotype. V gene TRBV20-1 combines with J gene TRBJ2-7; D is perhaps TRBD1 (5 bases). With 1 base removed from V and 3 bases from J, the gap between germline ends came to 10 bases. Germline assignment: CDR1 DFQATT and CDR2 SNEGSKA (reference sequence). CDR3 length equals 13 residues. This CDR3 is CSARVKDSYEQYF. CDR3 nucleotide sequence: TGCAGTGCTAGAGTGAAAGACAGCTACGAGCAGTACTTC.

This clonotype has more than one count but fewer than ten. V gene TRBV12-3 or TRBV12-4 combines with J gene TRBJ1-3; D not certain. The CDR3 sequence is 12 residues long. With 3 bases removed from V and 7 bases from J, the gap between germline ends came to 7 bases. CDR3 amino acids: CASSLDGNTIYF. The CDR3 nucleotides read TGTGCCAGCAGTTTGGACGGCAACACCATATATTTT.

The V and J genes are TRBV4-1 and TRBJ2-7, with a weak D call TRBD2 (6 bases). The CDR3 consists of 14 residues. Germline loops: CDR1 MGHRA, CDR2 YSYEKL. V was cut by 0 bases and J by 1 base, with 7 bases left in between. This CDR3 is CASSQDSGSYEQYF. The CDR3 DNA reads as TGCGCCAGCAGCCAAGATAGCGGATCCTACGAGCAGTACTTC.

The chain is built from TRBV12-3 or TRBV12-4 and TRBJ2-7; the D call may be TRBD1 or TRBD2 (6 bases each). V was pared by 1 base and J by 1 base, with 8 bases between. The CDR3 is 14 amino acids. The DNA of the CDR3 is TGTGCCAGCAGTTTAGGGAGGGGGTCCTACGAGCAGTACTTC. This encodes CASSLGRGSYEQYF.

This clonotype came up many times. The chain has TRBV6-1 and TRBJ2-6, with D hard to call. The CDR3 sequence is 17 residues long. The germline V gene has CDR1 MNHNS and CDR2 SASEGT. V was pared by 1 base and J by 4 bases, with 14 bases between. This CDR3 is CASSEGFWGSGANVLTF. As DNA, the CDR3 is TGTGCCAGCAGTGAAGGATTCTGGGGATCCGGGGCCAACGTCCTGACTTTC.

This clonotype was recorded a few times. This rearrangement joins TRBV6-5 to TRBJ2-2, with 8 nucleotides matching TRBD2. This CDR3 region has 15 residues. Germline trimming cut 6 bases from V and 3 bases from J; bases unmatched to any gene: 6. The germline CDR1 and CDR2 sequences are MNHEY and SVGAGI. The CDR3 nucleotides are TGTGCCAGCAGGTCTGGCGGGGGGTACACCGGGGAGCTGTTTTTT. It is translated as CASRSGGGYTGELFF.

This clonotype has just a few counts. The CDR3 nucleotides read TGCAGTGCCCCCCGGACAGGGACCTTCTCCTACGAGCAGTACTTC. Its protein is CSAPRTGTFSYEQYF. V is TRBV20-1 and J is TRBJ2-7; 8 bases are shared with TRBD1. CDR3 size: 15 residues. Germline trimming cut 6 bases from V and 0 bases from J; bases unmatched to any gene: 10. Per the germline V gene, CDR1 is DFQATT and CDR2 is SNEGSKA (reference sequence).

Notes on this clonotype: One junction end does not reproduce the germline sequence, and a read error may be involved. This sequence joins TRBV7-6 and TRBJ1-4; no reliable D call. Looked up from germline, CDR1 is SGHVS and CDR2 is FNYEAQ. The CDR3 sequence is 14 residues long. CDR3 sequence: CASSVGQRGEKLYF. CDR3 nucleotide sequence: TGTGCCAGCAGCGTGGGTCAGCGGGGTGAAAAACTGTATTTT.

This clonotype was picked up a small number of times. V usage is TRBV27 and J usage is TRBJ2-2, with D perhaps TRBD2 (6 bases). Germline values: CDR1 MNHEY, CDR2 SMNVEV (reference sequence). Trimming cost V 0 bases and J 0 bases, with 14 bases left between them. This CDR3 has 18 amino acids. In DNA, the CDR3 is TGTGCCAGCAGTTTATCGTCGGGGGACCTCGCGAACACCGGGGAGCTGTTTTTT. As protein: CASSLSSGDLANTGELFF.

This clonotype was observed a handful of times. This sequence joins TRBV27 and TRBJ2-1, with a weak D call TRBD2 (6 bases). The CDR3 totals 14 residues. Germline V gives CDR1 MNHEY, CDR2 SMNVEV (reference sequence). The V gene lost 2 bases and the J gene lost 8 bases, with 13 bases spanning the gap. CDR3 region: CASSLVGGMDEQFF. As DNA, the CDR3 is TGTGCCAGCAGTTTAGTCGGGGGTATGGATGAGCAGTTCTTC.

In its sample, this clonotype was seen a few times. The CDR3 region is CASSPQRTKTDTQYF. The CDR3 DNA reads TGTGCCAGCAGTCCCCAGAGGACAAAAACAGATACGCAGTATTTT. The rearrangement uses TRBV6-1 and TRBJ2-3; D is perhaps TRBD1 (5 bases). Germline-derived CDR1 and CDR2 are MNHNS and SASEGT. With 5 bases removed from V and 3 bases from J, the gap between germline ends came to 15 bases. The CDR3 covers 15 residues.

At least ten counts were recorded for this clonotype. Written as DNA, the CDR3 is TGTGCCAGCAAAACCTCGTCCCGGCCCCTTGAGGCTGGCTACACCTTC. It encodes CASKTSSRPLEAGYTF. The rearrangement links TRBV12-3 or TRBV12-4 to TRBJ1-2; D is uncertain. V was pared by 7 bases and J by 7 bases, with 25 bases between. The CDR3 spans 16 residues.